This paragraph reports one TCR beta chain. Its antigen is still unknown. Base qualities are missing; no much larger clone stands one base away. The source of the sample is a study of blood T cell repertoires in COVID-19 (TCRdb year 2020). Study-wide context: Samples covering the acute and convalescent phases of COVID-19 were provided by collaborators in the United States, Italy and Spain. The material from the prospective study consisted of cDNA or gDNA derived from T cells, B-cell-depleted T cells, or PBMCs. Subjects who had been exposed to COVID-19, were actively infected with it, or had recovered from it provided the deeply sampled blood TCRbeta repertoires that made up the dataset. The repertoires were made available in a free public database intended to serve as a resource for research on the immune response to SARS-CoV-2. The samples were drawn from two sources: the first 160 participants of the ongoing ImmuneRACE study, and over 950 subjects contributed by 6 global collaborators. A de-identified subject ID, COVID-19 status, age in years and sex were almost always included in the sample metadata. Where available, HLA class I and class II types were taken from metadata supplied by the sample provider and were not determined by assay-based typing.

V was cut back by 4 bases and J by 4 bases, leaving a gap of 17 bases between them. From its cysteine to its phenylalanine, the CDR3 spans 15 amino acids. The sequence is cut down to CDR3 DNA, 45 bases in frame from base 1. From a lookup of the germline V gene, CDR1 and CDR2 are SGHRS and YFSETQ. TCRbeta CDR3 regions were amplified from genomic DNA using the immunoSEQ Assay, a bias-controlled multiplex PCR. Turning to the authors' computational methods: The number of nucleated cells in each sample was estimated from the amplification of reference gene primers within the assay. To quantify the absolute abundance of each unique TCRbeta CDR3 rearrangement, sequence reads were collapsed and filtered. Productive Simpson clonality was computed per sample as the square root of Simpson's diversity index over productive rearrangements. TCRdb provides this immuneACCESS table in a form limited to in-frame rearrangements. Some clones are lacking; in checked studies, under half of them reflect an unresolved V gene, and why the rest are absent is not known. V and J calls plus clone size are reproduced from that table; the DNA served to infer D and trimming. For this sample the table gives roughly 120,000 clones, of which roughly 80% were detected only once. The top ten hold 15% to 20% of the sample.

Study-level results and caveats: Clinical and demographic metadata were provided uncurated, with the amount varying by source and participant.

Whole blood was collected in K2EDTA tubes by collaborating institutions according to the institutions' own protocols. Collaborator samples were shipped for TCRbeta analysis as frozen whole blood, isolated PBMCs, or DNA extracted from either sample type. The TCR was taken from a woman aged 60-75 years with acute or convalescent COVID-19. The rearrangement combines TRBV5-1 with TRBJ1-2; no D gene can be assigned with confidence. Sequenced sample: peripheral blood. At the DNA level, the sequence is TGCGCCAGCAGCCCTAGCTTGGCCCGGGGCTATGGCTACACCTTC. The encoded protein is CASSPSLARGYGYTF.